A selection of T cell receptor beta chains follows, all from one sample in a study of early T cells in non-severe SARS-CoV-2 infection. TCRdb independently ran MiXCR on the 5' RACE reads; one entry per CDR3 protein. The sample carries tens of thousands of distinct CDR3 sequences, about 8% recorded once. Material: whole blood, obtained at baseline. Source of these receptors: an adult who was a healthcare worker with PCR-confirmed SARS-CoV-2 infection or an uninfected control (not recorded which). The CDR3 runs from the conserved cysteine through the conserved F or W. The order of the fields is J gene, clone size, D gene, V gene, CDR3 DNA, CDR3 protein. The D gene is left open where the match is weak. Some rows have no size entry. The others give once, few or many, or a class for an expanded clone.

J: TRBJ2-7
size: NA
D: NA
V: TRBV25-1
DNA: TGTGCCAGCAGCGAAGGCTCAGCCTACGAGCAGTACTTC
CDR3: CASSEGSAYEQYF

J: TRBJ2-7
size: NA
D: NA
V: TRBV3-1
DNA: TGTGCCAGCAGCTCCCCGGGGTCCTACGAGCAGTACTTC
CDR3: CASSSPGSYEQYF

J: TRBJ2-2
size: NA
D: TRBD2
V: TRBV6-5
DNA: TGTGCCAGCAGTTATTATGGCGGGAGACACACCGGGGAGCTGTTTTTT
CDR3: CASSYYGGRHTGELFF

J: TRBJ2-2
size: many
D: NA
V: TRBV9
DNA: TGTGCCAGCAGCGTAGTAGGCAGCCCGAACACCGGGGAGCTGTTTTTT
CDR3: CASSVVGSPNTGELFF

J: TRBJ1-4
size: NA
D: NA
V: TRBV4-3
DNA: TGCGCCAGCAGCCAAGATCGGGGGACGGCTAATGAAAAACTGTTTTTT
CDR3: CASSQDRGTANEKLFF

J: TRBJ1-5
size: many
D: NA
V: TRBV20-1
DNA: TGCAGTGCTAGAGACAGGGTCCAGGGAACCCAGCATTTT
CDR3: CSARDRVQGTQHF

J: TRBJ2-2
size: many
D: NA
V: TRBV27
DNA: TGTGCCAGCAGCTCGGGACCGGACACCGGGGAGCTGTTTTTT
CDR3: CASSSGPDTGELFF

J: TRBJ2-1
size: many
D: NA
V: TRBV28
DNA: TGTGCCAGCAGACCTGGGGTACGGCTGGTCAATGAGCAGTTCTTC
CDR3: CASRPGVRLVNEQFF

J: TRBJ1-4
size: few
D: NA
V: TRBV20-1
DNA: TGCAGTGCTAGAGATGGCGGTAATGAAAAACTGTTTTTT
CDR3: CSARDGGNEKLFF

J: TRBJ2-1
size: few
D: TRBD1
V: TRBV7-2
DNA: TGTGCCAGCAGCTCCGACAGGGGTCGGGACAATGAGCAGTTCTTC
CDR3: CASSSDRGRDNEQFF

J: TRBJ2-7
size: many
D: NA
V: TRBV18
DNA: TGTGCCAGCTCGCCGACAGGCTCCTACGAGCAGTACTTC
CDR3: CASSPTGSYEQYF

J: TRBJ2-3
size: few
D: TRBD2
V: TRBV20-1
DNA: TGCAGTGCTACGGGGACTAGCGGGAGCACAGATACGCAGTATTTT
CDR3: CSATGTSGSTDTQYF

J: TRBJ2-3
size: many
D: TRBD2
V: TRBV7-2
DNA: TGTGCCAGCAGCTTAGTAGCGGGAAGCACAGATACGCAGTATTTT
CDR3: CASSLVAGSTDTQYF

J: TRBJ2-2
size: NA
D: NA
V: TRBV4-1
DNA: TGCGCCAGCAGGGGAGAGGGCCGGACCGGGGAGCTGTTTTTT
CDR3: CASRGEGRTGELFF